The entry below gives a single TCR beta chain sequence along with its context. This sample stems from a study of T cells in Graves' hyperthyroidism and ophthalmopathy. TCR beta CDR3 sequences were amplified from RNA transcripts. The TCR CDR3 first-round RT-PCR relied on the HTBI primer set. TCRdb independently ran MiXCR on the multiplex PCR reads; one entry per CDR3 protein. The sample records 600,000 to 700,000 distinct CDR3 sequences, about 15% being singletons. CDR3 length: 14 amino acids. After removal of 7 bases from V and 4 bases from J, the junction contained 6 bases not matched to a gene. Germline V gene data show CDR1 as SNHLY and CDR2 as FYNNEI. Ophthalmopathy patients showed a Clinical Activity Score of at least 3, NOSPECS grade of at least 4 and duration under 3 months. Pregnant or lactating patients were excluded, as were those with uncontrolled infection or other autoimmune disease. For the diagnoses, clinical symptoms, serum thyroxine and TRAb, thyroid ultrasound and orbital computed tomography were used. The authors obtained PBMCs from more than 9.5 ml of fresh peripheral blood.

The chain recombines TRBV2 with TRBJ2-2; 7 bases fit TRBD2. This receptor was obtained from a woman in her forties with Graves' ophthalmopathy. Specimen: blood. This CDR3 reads CASNPGGSTGELFF. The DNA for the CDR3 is TGTGCCAGCAACCCGGGCGGGAGCACCGGGGAGCTGTTTTTT.